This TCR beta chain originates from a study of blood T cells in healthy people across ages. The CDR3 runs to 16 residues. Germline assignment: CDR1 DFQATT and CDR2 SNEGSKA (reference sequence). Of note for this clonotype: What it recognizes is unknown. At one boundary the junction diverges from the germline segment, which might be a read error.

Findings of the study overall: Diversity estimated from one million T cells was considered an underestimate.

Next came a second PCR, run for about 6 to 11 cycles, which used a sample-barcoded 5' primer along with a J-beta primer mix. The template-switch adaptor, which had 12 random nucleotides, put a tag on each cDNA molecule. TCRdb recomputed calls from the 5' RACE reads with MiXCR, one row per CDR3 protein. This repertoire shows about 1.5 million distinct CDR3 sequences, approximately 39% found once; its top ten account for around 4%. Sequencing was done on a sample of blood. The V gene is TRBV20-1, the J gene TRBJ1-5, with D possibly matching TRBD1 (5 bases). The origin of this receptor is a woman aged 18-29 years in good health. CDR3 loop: CSATPGGGNSNQPQHF. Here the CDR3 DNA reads TGCAGCGCTACCCCGGGGGGTGGGAATAGCAATCAGCCCCAGCATTTT.